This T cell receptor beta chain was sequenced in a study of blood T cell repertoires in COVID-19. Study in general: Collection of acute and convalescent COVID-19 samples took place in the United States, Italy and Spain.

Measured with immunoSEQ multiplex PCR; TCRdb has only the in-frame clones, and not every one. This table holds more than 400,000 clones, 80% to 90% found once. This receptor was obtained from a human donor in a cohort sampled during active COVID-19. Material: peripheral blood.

CDR3 coding DNA: TGCGCCAGCAGCTTGGTTCAGGGCGTCGCTGAAGCTTTCTTT. Translating it yields CASSLVQGVAEAFF. The chain has TRBV5-1 and TRBJ1-1, with D possibly matching TRBD1 (5 bases). Germline-derived CDR1 and CDR2 are SGHRS and YFSETQ. The CDR3 has 14 amino acids. V was trimmed by 0 bases and J by 6 bases, leaving 12 bases between them.